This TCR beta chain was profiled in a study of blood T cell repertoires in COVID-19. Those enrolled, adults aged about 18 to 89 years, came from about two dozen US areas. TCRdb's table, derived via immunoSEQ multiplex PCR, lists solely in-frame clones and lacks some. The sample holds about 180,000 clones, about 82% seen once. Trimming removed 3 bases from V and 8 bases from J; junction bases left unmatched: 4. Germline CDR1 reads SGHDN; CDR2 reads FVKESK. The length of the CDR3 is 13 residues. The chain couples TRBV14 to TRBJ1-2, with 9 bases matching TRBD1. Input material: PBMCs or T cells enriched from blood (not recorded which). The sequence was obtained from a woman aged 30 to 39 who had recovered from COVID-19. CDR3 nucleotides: TGTGCCAGCAGCCATGGACAGGGGTGGGGCTACACCTTC. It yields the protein CASSHGQGWGYTF.